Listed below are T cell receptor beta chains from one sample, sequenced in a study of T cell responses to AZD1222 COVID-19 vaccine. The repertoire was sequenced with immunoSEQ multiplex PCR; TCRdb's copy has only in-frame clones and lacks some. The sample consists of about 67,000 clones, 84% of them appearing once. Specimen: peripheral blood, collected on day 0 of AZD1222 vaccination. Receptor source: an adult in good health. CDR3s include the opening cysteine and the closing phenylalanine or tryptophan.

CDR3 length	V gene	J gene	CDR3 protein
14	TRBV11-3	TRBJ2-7	CASSPNELSYEQYF
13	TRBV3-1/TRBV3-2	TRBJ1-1	CASSQAGNTEAFF
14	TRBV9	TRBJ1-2	CASSGQGFVYGYTF
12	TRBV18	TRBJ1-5	CASSPFNQPQHF
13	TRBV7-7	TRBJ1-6	CASSQGQFAPLHF
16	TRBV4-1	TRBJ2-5	CASSQDGRGGGETQYF
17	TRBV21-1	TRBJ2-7	CASSKARLPLGSYEQYF
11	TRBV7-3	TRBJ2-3	CASSFEDTQYF
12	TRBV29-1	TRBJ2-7	CSVEFQSYEQYF
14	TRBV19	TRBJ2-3	CASSMWTSQDTQYF
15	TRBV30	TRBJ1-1	CAWSVADRRETEAFF
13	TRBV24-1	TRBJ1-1	CATSDLGSGVAFF
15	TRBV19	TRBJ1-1	CASRTGRGVNTEAFF
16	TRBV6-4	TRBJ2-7	CASSDPGTGVPYEQYF
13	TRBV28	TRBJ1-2	CATKGQAGVGYTF
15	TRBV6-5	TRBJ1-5	CASSPDRANNQPQHF
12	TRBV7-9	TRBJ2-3	CASTSDTDTQYF
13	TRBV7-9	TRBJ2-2	CASSLRPGGELFF
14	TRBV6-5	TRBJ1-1	CASSLQGWNTEAFF
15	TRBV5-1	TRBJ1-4	CASSLGVAENEKLFF
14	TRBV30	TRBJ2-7	CAWGGWGSSYEQYF
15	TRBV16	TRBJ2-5	CASSPRAGVQETQYF
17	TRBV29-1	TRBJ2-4	CSVEGGAAGGPKNIQYF
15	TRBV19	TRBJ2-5	CASSSTGRPQETQYF
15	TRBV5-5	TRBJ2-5	CASSIQDRGRETQYF
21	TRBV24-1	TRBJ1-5	CATSDYYVEANLKNSNQPQHF
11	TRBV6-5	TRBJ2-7	CASRVNYEQYF
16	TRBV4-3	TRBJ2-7	CASSQDLAGYSYEQYF
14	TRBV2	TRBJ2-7	CASSDAGRGSEQYF
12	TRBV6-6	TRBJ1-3	CASSWARDTIYF
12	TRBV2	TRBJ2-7	CASTSLFHEQYF
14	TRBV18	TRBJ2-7	CASSPPGQGGEQYF
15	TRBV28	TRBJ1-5	CASSLGLGDNQPQHF
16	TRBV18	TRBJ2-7	CASSPLTSGLSYEQYF
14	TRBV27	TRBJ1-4	CASSLGTDSEKLFF
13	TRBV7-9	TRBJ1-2	CASSDQGDYGYTF
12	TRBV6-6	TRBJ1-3	CASSSSDTDIYF
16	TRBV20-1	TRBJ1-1	CSASSTRGMVGTEAFF
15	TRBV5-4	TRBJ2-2	CASSLERLNTGELFF
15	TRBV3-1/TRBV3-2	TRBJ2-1	CASSQDSGSLNEQFF
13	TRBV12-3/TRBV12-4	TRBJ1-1	CASSIRLNTEAFF
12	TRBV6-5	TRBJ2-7	CASRSTTYEQYF
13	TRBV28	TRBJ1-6	CASNRDANSPLHF
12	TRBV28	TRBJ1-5	CASSILYQPQHF
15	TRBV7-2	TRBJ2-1	CASLVAVGGGYEQFF
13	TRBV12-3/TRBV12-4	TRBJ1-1	CASSRTVNTEAFF
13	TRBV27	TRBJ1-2	CASSLGQSVNYTF
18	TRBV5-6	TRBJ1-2	CASSPAPSRGHGWDGYTF
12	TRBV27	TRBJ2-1	CPLAGVLNEQFF
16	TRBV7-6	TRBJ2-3	CASSLLASGDLGTQYF
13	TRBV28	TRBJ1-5	CASRSAIEQPQHF
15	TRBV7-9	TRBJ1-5	CASSSLSGANEPQHF
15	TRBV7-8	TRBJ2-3	CASSFRTGQTDTQYF
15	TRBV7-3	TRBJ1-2	CASSPSGQNNYGYTF
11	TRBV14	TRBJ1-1	CASSQGPEAFF
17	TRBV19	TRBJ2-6	CASSIEGSASGANVLTF
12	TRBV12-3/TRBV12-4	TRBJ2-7	CASSLEYFEQYF
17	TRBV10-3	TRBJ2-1	CAISEWKDGEGYNEQFF
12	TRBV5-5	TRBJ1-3	CASSLGGNTIYF